A selection of T cell receptor beta chains follows, all from one sample in a study of metastatic and nonmetastatic thyroid tumors. MiXCR reprocessed the PCR reads for TCRdb. The data contain about 20,000 clones, approximately 22% of them singletons. Material for sequencing was adjacent normal tissue. Receptors were obtained from a female donor with papillary thyroid cancer or a benign thyroid nodule (not recorded which). Some clones in this sample may be carry-over from other donors' samples. CDR3s include the opening cysteine and the closing phenylalanine or tryptophan. Each record gives: CDR3 length, V gene, CDR3 protein.

len: 14; v_gene: TRBV12-3/TRBV12-4; CDR3aa: CASSLRRVSYEQYF
len: 14; v_gene: TRBV25-1; CDR3aa: CASSDHRQGREQYF
len: 17; v_gene: TRBV5-1; CDR3aa: CASSLVGSGRGGSPLHF
len: 15; v_gene: TRBV7-8; CDR3aa: CASSRHRIISGELFF
len: 15; v_gene: TRBV5-1; CDR3aa: CASSIAAISYNEQFF
len: 15; v_gene: TRBV28; CDR3aa: CASSGADRSSYEQYF
len: 16; v_gene: TRBV28; CDR3aa: CASHVGLWGENQPQHF
len: 16; v_gene: TRBV19; CDR3aa: CASSTVSGARTDTQYF
len: 13; v_gene: TRBV10-2; CDR3aa: CASSWDTSYEQYF
len: 15; v_gene: TRBV25-1; CDR3aa: CASSEDRVVNTEAFF
len: 12; v_gene: TRBV12-3/TRBV12-4; CDR3aa: CASGLAGGKQFF
len: 14; v_gene: TRBV6-1; CDR3aa: CASHPSGQGYEQYF
len: 14; v_gene: TRBV12-3/TRBV12-4; CDR3aa: CASGHRDMNYGYTF
len: 13; v_gene: TRBV10-2; CDR3aa: CASRSGSLDTQYF
len: 16; v_gene: TRBV9; CDR3aa: CASSVDPSGTGYGYTF
len: 15; v_gene: TRBV28; CDR3aa: CASSDRVGGNQPQHF
len: 14; v_gene: TRBV7-9; CDR3aa: CASSFAGEGNEQFF
len: 12; v_gene: TRBV20-1; CDR3aa: CSVRGSGYEQYF
len: 11; v_gene: TRBV24-1; CDR3aa: CATSDTREQYF
len: 16; v_gene: TRBV6-6; CDR3aa: CASSYSAGGAYNEQFF
len: 14; v_gene: TRBV10-3; CDR3aa: CAINTLGLTDTQSF
len: 13; v_gene: TRBV7-3; CDR3aa: CASSLGPNYGYTF
len: 15; v_gene: TRBV7-2; CDR3aa: CASVPTSGRWETQYF
len: 14; v_gene: TRBV12-3/TRBV12-4; CDR3aa: CASSFPRGGTEAFF
len: 15; v_gene: TRBV18; CDR3aa: CASSPQGALNEKLFF
len: 16; v_gene: TRBV4-1; CDR3aa: CASSRGTGLSSYEQYF
len: 15; v_gene: TRBV12-3/TRBV12-4; CDR3aa: CASSFGGRDYNEQFF
len: 13; v_gene: TRBV6-2/TRBV6-3; CDR3aa: CASVRTPGWEQYF